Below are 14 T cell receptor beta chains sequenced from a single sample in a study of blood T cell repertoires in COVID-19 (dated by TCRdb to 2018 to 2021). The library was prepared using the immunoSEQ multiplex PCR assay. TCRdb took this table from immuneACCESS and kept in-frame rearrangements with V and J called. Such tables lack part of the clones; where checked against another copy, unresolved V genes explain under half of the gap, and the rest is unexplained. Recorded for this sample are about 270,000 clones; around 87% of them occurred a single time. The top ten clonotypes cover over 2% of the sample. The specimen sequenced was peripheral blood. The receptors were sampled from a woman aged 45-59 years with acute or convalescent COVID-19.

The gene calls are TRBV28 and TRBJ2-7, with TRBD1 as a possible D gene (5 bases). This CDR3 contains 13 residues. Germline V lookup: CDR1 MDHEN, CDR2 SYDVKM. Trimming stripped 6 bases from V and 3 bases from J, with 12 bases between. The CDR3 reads CASSLPGHYEQYF. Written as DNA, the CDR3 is TGTGCCAGCAGCCTTCCAGGGCACTACGAGCAGTACTTC.

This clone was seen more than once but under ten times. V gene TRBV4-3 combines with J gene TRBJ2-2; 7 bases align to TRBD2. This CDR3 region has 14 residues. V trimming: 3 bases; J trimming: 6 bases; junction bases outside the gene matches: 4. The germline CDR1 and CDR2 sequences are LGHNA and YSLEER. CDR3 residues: CASSHSGGPGELFF. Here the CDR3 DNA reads TGCGCCAGCAGCCATTCGGGGGGACCCGGGGAGCTGTTTTTT.

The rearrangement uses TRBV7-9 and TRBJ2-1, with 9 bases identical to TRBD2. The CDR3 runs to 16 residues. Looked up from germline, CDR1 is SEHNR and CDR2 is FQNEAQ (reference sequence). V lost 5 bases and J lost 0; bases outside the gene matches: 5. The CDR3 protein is CASSPRLADSYNEQFF. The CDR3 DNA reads TGTGCCAGCAGCCCGCGACTAGCGGACTCCTACAATGAGCAGTTCTTC.

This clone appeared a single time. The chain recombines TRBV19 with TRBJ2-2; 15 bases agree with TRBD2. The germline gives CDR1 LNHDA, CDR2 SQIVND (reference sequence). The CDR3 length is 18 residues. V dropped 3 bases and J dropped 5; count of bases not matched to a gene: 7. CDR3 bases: TGTGCCAGTAGTATGCCGGGACTAGCGGGAGGTTGGACCGGGGAGCTGTTTTTT. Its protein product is CASSMPGLAGGWTGELFF.

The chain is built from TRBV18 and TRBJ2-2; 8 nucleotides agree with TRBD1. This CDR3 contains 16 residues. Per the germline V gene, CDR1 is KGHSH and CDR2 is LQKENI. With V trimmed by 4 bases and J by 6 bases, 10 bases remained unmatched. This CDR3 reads CASSQRQGRLSGELFF. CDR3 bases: TGTGCCAGCTCACAAAGACAGGGGCGGCTGTCCGGGGAGCTGTTTTTT.

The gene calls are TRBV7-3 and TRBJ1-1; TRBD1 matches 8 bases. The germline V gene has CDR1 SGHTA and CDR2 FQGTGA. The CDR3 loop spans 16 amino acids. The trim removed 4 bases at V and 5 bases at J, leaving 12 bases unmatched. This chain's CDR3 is CASSWKDRGGWTEAFF. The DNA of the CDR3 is TGTGCCAGCAGCTGGAAAGACAGGGGAGGATGGACTGAAGCTTTCTTT.

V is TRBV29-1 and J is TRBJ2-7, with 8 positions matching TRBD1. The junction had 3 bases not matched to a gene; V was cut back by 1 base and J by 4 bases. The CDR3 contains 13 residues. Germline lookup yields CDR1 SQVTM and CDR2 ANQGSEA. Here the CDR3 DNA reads TGCAGCGTTGAAGGGACAGGGATGTACGAGCAGTACTTC. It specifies CSVEGTGMYEQYF.

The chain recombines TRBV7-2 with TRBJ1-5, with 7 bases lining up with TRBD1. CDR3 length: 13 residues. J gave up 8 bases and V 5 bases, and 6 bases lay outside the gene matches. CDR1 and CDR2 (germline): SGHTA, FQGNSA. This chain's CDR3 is CASSRDRAEPQHF. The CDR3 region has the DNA TGTGCCAGCAGCCGAGACAGGGCTGAGCCCCAGCATTTT.

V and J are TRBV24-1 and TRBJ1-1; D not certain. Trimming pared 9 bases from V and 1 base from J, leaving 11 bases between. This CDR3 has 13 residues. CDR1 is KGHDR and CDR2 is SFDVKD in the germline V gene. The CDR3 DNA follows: TGTGCCACCCGGAGAGGGCGGAACACTGAAGCTTTCTTT. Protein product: CATRRGRNTEAFF.

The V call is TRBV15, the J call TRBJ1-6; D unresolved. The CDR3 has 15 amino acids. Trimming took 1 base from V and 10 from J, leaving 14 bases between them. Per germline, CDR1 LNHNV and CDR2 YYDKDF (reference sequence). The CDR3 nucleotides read TGTGCCACCAGCAGAGTTCTCGAGGGAAACTCACCCCTCCACTTT. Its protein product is CATSRVLEGNSPLHF.

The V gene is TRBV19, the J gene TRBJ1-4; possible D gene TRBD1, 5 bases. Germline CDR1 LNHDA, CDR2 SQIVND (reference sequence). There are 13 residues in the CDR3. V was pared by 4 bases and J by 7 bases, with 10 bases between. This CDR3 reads CASSSQGGEKLFF. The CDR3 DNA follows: TGTGCCAGTAGTAGCCAGGGCGGTGAAAAACTGTTTTTT.

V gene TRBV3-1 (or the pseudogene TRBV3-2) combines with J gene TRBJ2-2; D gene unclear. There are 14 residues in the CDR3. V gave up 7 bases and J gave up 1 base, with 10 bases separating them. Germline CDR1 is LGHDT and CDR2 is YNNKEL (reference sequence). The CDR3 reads CASTSLLNTGELFF. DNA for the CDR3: TGTGCCAGCACCTCCTTACTGAACACCGGGGAGCTGTTTTTT.

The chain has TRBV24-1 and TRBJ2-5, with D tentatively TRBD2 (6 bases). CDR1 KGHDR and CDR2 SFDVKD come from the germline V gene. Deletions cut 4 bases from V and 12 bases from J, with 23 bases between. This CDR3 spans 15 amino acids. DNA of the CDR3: TGTGCCACCAGTGAGCGGGACGGGATAGCGCAAGGGGAGTACTTC. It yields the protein CATSERDGIAQGEYF.

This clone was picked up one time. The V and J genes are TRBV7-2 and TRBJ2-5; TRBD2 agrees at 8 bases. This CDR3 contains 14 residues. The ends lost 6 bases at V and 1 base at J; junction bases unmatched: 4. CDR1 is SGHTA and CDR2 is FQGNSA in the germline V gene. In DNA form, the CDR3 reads TGTGCCAGCAGTCATACTAGCGGCCAAGAGACCCAGTACTTC. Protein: CASSHTSGQETQYF. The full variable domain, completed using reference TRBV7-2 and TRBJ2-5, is GAGVSQSPSNKVTEKGKDVELRCDPISGHTALYWYRQSLGQGLEFLIYFQGNSAPDKSGLPSDRFSAERTGGSVSTLTIQRTQQEDSAVYLCASSHTSGQETQYFGPGTRLLVL.